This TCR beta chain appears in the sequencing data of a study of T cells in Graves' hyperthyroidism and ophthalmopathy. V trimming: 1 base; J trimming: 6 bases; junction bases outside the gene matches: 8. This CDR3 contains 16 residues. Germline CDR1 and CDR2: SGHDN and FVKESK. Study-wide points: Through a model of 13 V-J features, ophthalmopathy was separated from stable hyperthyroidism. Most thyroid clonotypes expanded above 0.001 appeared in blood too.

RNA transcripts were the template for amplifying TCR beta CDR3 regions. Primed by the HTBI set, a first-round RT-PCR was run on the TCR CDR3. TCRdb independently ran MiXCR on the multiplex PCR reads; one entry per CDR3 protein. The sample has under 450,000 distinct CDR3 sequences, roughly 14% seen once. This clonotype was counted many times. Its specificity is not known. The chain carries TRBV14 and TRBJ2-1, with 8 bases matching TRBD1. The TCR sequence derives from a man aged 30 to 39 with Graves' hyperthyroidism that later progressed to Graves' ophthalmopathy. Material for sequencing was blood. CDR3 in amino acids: CASSQVWTGLINEQFF. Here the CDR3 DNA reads TGTGCCAGCAGCCAAGTTTGGACAGGGTTAATCAATGAGCAGTTCTTC.